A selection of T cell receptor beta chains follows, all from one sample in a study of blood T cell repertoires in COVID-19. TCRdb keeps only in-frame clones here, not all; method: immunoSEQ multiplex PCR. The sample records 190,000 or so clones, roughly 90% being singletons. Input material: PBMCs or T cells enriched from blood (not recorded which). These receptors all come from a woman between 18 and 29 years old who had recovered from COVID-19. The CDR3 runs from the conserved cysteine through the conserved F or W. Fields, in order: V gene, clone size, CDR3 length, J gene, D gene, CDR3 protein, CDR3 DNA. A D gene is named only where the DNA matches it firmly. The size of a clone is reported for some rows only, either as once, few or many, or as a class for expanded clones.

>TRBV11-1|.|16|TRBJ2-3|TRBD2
CASSLAGGSTRDTQYF
TGTGCCAGCAGCTTAGCGGGGGGGAGCACCCGAGATACGCAGTATTTT
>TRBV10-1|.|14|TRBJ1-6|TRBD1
CASSNTGDNSPLHF
TGCGCCAGCAGCAACACAGGGGATAATTCACCCCTCCACTTT
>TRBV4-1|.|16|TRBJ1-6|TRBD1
CASSQDQDRAGSPLHF
TGCGCCAGCAGCCAAGATCAGGACAGGGCGGGTTCACCCCTCCACTTT
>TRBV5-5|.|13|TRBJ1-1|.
CASSLDTGLEAFF
TGTGCCAGCAGCTTGGATACAGGGCTTGAAGCTTTCTTT
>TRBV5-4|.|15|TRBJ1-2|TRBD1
CASSSSRDRGHGYTF
TGTGCCAGCAGCTCGTCCCGGGACAGGGGCCATGGCTACACCTTC
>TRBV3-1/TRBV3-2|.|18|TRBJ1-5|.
CASSQDRTDRGSNQPQHF
TGTGCCAGCAGCCAAGATAGAACCGACCGGGGGAGCAATCAGCCCCAGCATTTT
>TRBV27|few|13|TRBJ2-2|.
CASRESGTGELFF
TGTGCCAGCCGGGAATCGGGCACCGGGGAGCTGTTTTTT
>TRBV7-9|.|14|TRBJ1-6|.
CASSFEGRSSPLHF
TGTGCCAGCAGCTTCGAGGGCAGAAGTTCACCCCTCCACTTT
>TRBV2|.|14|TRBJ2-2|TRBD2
CASAGGAGTGELFF
TGTGCCAGTGCCGGGGGGGCGGGCACCGGGGAGCTGTTTTTT
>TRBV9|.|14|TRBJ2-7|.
CASSVAGSVYEQYF
TGTGCCAGCAGCGTGGCAGGATCGGTCTACGAGCAGTACTTC
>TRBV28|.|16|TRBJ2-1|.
CASSTPVWPGNIEQFF
TGTGCCAGCAGTACCCCAGTCTGGCCAGGGAATATTGAGCAGTTCTTC
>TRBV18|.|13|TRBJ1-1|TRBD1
CASSPARGLVAFF
TGTGCCAGCTCACCGGCCAGGGGGCTGGTAGCTTTCTTT
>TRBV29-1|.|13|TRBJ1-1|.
CSVSNGAATEAFF
TGCAGCGTTTCGAATGGGGCGGCCACTGAAGCTTTCTTT
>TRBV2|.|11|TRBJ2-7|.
CASRDTYEQYF
TGTGCCAGCAGGGACACGTACGAGCAGTACTTC
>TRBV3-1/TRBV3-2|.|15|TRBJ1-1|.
CASSPERRLNTEAFF
TGTGCCAGCAGCCCGGAGAGGAGGCTGAACACTGAAGCTTTCTTT
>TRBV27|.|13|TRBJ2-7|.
CASSLFRQYEQYF
TGTGCCAGCAGTTTATTCAGGCAGTACGAGCAGTACTTC
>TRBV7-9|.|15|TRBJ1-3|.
CASSGTGFSGNTIYF
TGTGCCAGCAGCGGCACAGGTTTCTCCGGAAACACCATATATTTT
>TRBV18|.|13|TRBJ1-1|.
CAEQGGMNTEAFF
TGTGCCGAACAGGGTGGAATGAACACTGAAGCTTTCTTT
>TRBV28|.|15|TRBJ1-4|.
CASSLEGAANEKLFF
TGTGCCAGCAGTTTAGAAGGGGCCGCTAATGAAAAACTGTTTTTT
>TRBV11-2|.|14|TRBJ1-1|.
CASSLSRLNTEAFF
TGTGCCAGCAGCTTGTCCAGGCTGAACACTGAAGCTTTCTTT
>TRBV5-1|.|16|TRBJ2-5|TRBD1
CASSLGQGVRSETQYF
TGCGCCAGCAGCTTGGGACAGGGGGTGCGCTCGGAGACCCAGTACTTC
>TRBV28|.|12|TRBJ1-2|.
CASSLTGYGYTF
TGTGCCAGCAGTTTAACCGGGTATGGCTACACCTTC
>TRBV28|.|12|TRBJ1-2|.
CAARTANYGYTF
TGTGCCGCGAGAACGGCTAACTATGGCTACACCTTC
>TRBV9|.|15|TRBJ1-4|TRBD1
CASSVTGGAGEKLFF
TGTGCCAGCAGCGTCACAGGGGGCGCGGGTGAAAAACTGTTTTTT
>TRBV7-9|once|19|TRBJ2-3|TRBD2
CASAIGTSGGPALTDTQYF
TGTGCCAGCGCAATCGGGACTAGCGGGGGCCCAGCCCTCACAGATACGCAGTATTTT
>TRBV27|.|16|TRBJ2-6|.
CASRKEVSSGANVLTF
TGTGCCAGCAGAAAGGAGGTATCTTCTGGGGCCAACGTCCTGACTTTC
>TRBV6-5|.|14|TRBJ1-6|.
CASSYSGGGSPLHF
TGTGCCAGCAGTTACTCCGGGGGGGGTTCACCCCTCCACTTT